These 9 T cell receptor beta chains came from one sample sequenced in a study of CD8 T cells in ankylosing spondylitis. TCRdb re-derived calls from the 5' RACE reads in MiXCR, one entry per CDR3 protein. The sample consists of about 250,000 distinct CDR3 sequences, 8% to 11% of them appearing once. Material: blood, either unsorted or a sorted T cell fraction (not recorded which). These receptors were obtained from a male donor with ankylosing spondylitis or in good health (not recorded which).

This clonotype was observed at least ten times. The genes are TRBV20-1 and TRBJ1-2; tentative D call: TRBD1 (5 bases). V was clipped by 0 bases and J by 7 bases, with 18 bases between them. Germline loops: CDR1 DFQATT, CDR2 SNEGSKA (reference sequence). The CDR3 consists of 15 residues. The CDR3 spells CSARDGNWGGTGYTF. The CDR3 region has the DNA TGCAGTGCTAGAGATGGGAACTGGGGTGGGACTGGCTACACCTTC.

This clonotype was seen repeatedly, ten times or more. This chain's CDR3 is CASSLDREHYGYTF. The CDR3 coding sequence is TGTGCCAGCAGCTTGGACAGGGAACACTATGGCTACACCTTC. The genes are TRBV5-6 and TRBJ1-2; possible D gene TRBD1, 6 bases. Deletions cut 0 bases from V and 3 bases from J, with 9 bases between. CDR1 SGHDT and CDR2 YYEEEE come from the germline V gene. The CDR3 is 14 amino acids.

This clonotype was seen many times. The chain links TRBV5-1 to TRBJ2-7; TRBD2 matches at 9 bases. Germline assignment: CDR1 SGHRS and CDR2 YFSETQ. V lost 4 bases, J lost 4 bases, and 6 bases stayed unmatched. This CDR3 contains 14 residues. Written as DNA, the CDR3 is TGCGCCAGCAGCATGACTAGCGGCGGGTACGAGCAGTACTTC. This sequence encodes CASSMTSGGYEQYF.

This clonotype has ten or more counts. The rearrangement uses TRBV20-1 and TRBJ2-7; 9 bases are a match to TRBD2. Germline V gene data show CDR1 as DFQATT and CDR2 as SNEGSKA (reference sequence). Germline trimming cut 3 bases from V and 6 bases from J; bases unmatched to any gene: 6. This CDR3 contains 13 residues. CDR3 amino acids: CSASASGEGEQYF. The CDR3 DNA reads TGCAGTGCTAGTGCTAGCGGGGAGGGCGAGCAGTACTTC.

This chain joins TRBV20-1 and TRBJ2-3; D gene unclear. The V gene lost 6 bases and the J gene lost 4 bases, with 11 bases spanning the gap. The CDR3 is 12 residues long. Germline CDR1 is DFQATT and CDR2 is SNEGSKA (reference sequence). CDR3 nucleotides: TGCAGTGCGCCCCTATCGCCAGATACGCAGTATTTT. It translates to CSAPLSPDTQYF.

This clonotype was detected many times. The chain carries TRBV5-1 and TRBJ2-1, with D uncertain. The V and J ends lost 3 bases and 9 bases respectively, with 10 bases between them. This CDR3 is built from 12 residues. The V gene's germline CDR1 is SGHRS and CDR2 YFSETQ. The CDR3 protein is CASSSFPPEQFF. The CDR3 nucleotides are TGCGCCAGCAGCTCCTTCCCGCCTGAGCAGTTCTTC.

This clonotype was detected ten times or more. The V call is TRBV5-5, the J call TRBJ1-2; maybe TRBD1 (5 bases). The CDR3 has 15 amino acids. Germline CDR1 SGHKS, CDR2 YYEKEE (reference sequence). V lost 0 bases to trimming and J lost 5 bases, with 14 bases between them. The CDR3 DNA reads as TGTGCCAGCAGCTTGGACGTAGGGGTGAGATATGGCTACACCTTC. Its protein is CASSLDVGVRYGYTF.

The CDR3 sequence is CASSFAGQVRNEQFF. The CDR3 DNA is TGTGCCAGCAGCTTTGCGGGGCAGGTTCGCAATGAGCAGTTCTTC. The rearrangement uses TRBV7-9 and TRBJ2-1, with D perhaps TRBD2 (6 bases). The CDR3 loop spans 15 amino acids. The germline gives CDR1 SEHNR, CDR2 FQNEAQ (reference sequence). Trimming removed 3 bases from V and 6 bases from J, with 15 bases in between.

This clonotype showed up just a few times. The chain is built from TRBV4-1 and TRBJ2-7, with D perhaps being TRBD1 or TRBD2 (5 bases each). The ends were cut back, 3 bases at V and 0 bases at J, with 6 bases in the middle. There are 13 residues in the CDR3. CDR1 and CDR2 from the germline V gene are MGHRA and YSYEKL. CDR3 loop: CASSQGTSYEQYF. Here the CDR3 DNA reads TGCGCCAGCAGCCAGGGGACCTCCTACGAGCAGTACTTC.